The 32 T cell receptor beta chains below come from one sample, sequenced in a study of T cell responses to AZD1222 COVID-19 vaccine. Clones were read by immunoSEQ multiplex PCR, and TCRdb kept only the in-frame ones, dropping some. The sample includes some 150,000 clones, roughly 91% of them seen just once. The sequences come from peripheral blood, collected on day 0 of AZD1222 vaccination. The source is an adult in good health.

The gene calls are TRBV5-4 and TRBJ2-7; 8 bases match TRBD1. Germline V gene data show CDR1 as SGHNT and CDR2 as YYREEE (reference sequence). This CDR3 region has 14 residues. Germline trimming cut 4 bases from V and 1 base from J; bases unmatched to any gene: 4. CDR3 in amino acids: CASSPGGGSYEQYF. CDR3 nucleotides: TGTGCCAGCAGCCCAGGGGGCGGGTCCTACGAGCAGTACTTC.

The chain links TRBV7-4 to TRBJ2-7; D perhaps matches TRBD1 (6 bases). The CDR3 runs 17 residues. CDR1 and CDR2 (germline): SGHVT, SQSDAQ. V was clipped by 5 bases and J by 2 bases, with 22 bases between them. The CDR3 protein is CASSDRDILAGPYEQYF. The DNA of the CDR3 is TGTGCCAGCAGCGACCGGGACATCCTCGCTGGACCCTACGAGCAGTACTTC.

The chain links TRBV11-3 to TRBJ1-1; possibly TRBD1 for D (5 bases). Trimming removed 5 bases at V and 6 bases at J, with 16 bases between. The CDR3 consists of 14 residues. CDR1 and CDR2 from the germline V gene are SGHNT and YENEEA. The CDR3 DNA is TGTGCCAGCAGCGCTGGGGGGGGGTTCTCTGAAGCTTTCTTT. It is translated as CASSAGGGFSEAFF.

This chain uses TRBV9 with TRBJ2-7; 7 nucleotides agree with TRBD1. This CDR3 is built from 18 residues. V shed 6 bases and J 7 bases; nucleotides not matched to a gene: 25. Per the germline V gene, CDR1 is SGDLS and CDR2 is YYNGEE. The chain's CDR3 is CASNGRGEGAQGAYEQYF. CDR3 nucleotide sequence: TGTGCCAGCAACGGTAGGGGTGAGGGGGCGCAGGGAGCGTATGAGCAGTACTTC. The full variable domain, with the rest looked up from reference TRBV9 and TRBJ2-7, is DSGVTQTPKHLITATGQRVTLRCSPRSGDLSVYWYQQSLDQGLQFLIQYYNGEERAKGNILERFSAQQFPDLHSELNLSSLELGDSALYFCASNGRGEGAQGAYEQYFGPGTRLTVT.

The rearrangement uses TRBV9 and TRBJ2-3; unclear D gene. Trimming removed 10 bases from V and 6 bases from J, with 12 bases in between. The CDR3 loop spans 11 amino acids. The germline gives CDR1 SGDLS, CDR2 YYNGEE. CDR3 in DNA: TGTGCCTCATCTCCCCAGGATACGCAGTATTTT. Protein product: CASSPQDTQYF.

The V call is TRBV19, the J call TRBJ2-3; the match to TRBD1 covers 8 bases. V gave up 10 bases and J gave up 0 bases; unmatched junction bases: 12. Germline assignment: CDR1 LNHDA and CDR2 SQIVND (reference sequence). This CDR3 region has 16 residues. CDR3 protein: CATTDRGLFSTDTQYF. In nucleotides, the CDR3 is TGTGCCACCACCGACAGGGGCCTTTTTAGCACAGATACGCAGTATTTT.

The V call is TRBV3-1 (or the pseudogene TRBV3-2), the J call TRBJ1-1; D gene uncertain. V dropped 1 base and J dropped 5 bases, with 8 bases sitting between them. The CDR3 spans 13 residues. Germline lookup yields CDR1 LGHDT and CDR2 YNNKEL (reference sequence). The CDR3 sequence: CASSQVVRTEAFF. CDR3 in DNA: TGTGCCAGCAGCCAAGTGGTCAGGACTGAAGCTTTCTTT.

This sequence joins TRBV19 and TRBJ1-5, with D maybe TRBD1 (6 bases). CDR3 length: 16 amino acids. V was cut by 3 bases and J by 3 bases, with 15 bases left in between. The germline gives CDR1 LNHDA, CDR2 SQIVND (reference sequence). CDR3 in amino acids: CASSMRGGTSNQPQHF. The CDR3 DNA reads TGTGCCAGTAGTATGCGGGGCGGGACATCCAATCAGCCCCAGCATTTT.

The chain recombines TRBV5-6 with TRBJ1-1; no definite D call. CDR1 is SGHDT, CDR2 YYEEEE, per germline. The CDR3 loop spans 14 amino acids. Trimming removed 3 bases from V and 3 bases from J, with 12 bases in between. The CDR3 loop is CASSSGYDYTEAFF. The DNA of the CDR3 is TGTGCCAGCAGCTCCGGATATGACTACACTGAAGCTTTCTTT.

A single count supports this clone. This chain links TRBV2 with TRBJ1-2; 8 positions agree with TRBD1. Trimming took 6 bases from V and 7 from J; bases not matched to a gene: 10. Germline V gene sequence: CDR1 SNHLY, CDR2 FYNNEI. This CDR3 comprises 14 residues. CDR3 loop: CASSPTGAPGGYTF. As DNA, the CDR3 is TGTGCCAGCAGCCCGACAGGGGCCCCGGGTGGCTACACCTTC. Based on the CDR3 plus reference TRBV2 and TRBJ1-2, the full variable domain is EPEVTQTPSHQVTQMGQEVILRCVPISNHLYFYWYRQILGQKVEFLVSFYNNEISEKSEIFDDQFSVERPDGSNFTLKIRSTKLEDSAMYFCASSPTGAPGGYTFGSGTRLTVV.

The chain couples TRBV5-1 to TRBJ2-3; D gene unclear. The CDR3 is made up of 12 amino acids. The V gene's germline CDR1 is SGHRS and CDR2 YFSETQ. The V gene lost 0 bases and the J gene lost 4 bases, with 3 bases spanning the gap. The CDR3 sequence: CASSLAADTQYF. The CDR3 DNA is TGCGCCAGCAGCTTGGCCGCAGATACGCAGTATTTT.

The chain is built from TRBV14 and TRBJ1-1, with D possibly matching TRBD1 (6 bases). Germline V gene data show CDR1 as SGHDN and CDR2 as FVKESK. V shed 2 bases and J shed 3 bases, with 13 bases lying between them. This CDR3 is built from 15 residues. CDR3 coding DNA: TGTGCCAGCAGCCAAACAGGGCAGTGGGACACTGAAGCTTTCTTT. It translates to CASSQTGQWDTEAFF.

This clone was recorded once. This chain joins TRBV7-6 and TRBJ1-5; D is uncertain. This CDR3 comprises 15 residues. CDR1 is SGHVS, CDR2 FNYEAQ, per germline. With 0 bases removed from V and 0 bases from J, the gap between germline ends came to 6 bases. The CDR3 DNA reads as TGTGCCAGCAGCTTAGCGTGGGGTAGCAATCAGCCCCAGCATTTT. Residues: CASSLAWGSNQPQHF.

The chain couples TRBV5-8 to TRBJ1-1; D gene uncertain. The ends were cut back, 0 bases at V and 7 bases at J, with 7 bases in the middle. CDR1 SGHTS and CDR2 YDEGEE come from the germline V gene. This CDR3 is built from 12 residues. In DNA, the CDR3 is TGTGCCAGCAGCTTGGAGGTTCTTGAAGCTTTCTTT. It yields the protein CASSLEVLEAFF.

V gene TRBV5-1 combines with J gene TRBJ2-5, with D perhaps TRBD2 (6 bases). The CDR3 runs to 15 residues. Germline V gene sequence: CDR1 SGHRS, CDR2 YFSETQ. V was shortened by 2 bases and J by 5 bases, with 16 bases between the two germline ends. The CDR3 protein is CASSFGSGGYETQYF. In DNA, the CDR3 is TGCGCCAGCAGCTTCGGTAGCGGAGGGTATGAGACCCAGTACTTC.

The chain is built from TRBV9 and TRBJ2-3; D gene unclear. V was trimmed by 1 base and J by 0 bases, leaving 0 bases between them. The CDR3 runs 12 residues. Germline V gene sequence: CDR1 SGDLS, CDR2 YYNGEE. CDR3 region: CASSVSTDTQYF. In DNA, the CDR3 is TGTGCCAGCAGCGTAAGCACAGATACGCAGTATTTT.

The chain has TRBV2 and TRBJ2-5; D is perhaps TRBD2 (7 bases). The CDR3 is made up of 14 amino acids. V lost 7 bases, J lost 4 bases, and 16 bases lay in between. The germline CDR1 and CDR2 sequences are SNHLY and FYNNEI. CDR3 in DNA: TGTGCCAGCACATGGCGGGGGCCGGGAGAGACCCAGTACTTC. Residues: CASTWRGPGETQYF.

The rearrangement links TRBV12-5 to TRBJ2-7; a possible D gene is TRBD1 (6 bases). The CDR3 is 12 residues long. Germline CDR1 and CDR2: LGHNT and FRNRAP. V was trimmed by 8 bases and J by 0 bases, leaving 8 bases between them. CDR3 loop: CASKGVSYEQYF. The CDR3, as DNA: TGTGCTAGTAAGGGGGTCTCCTACGAGCAGTACTTC.

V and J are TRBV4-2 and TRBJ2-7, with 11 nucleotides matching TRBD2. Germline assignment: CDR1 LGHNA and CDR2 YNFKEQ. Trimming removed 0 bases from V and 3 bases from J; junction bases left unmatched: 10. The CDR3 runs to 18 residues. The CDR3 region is CASSQETVLAGGRYEQYF. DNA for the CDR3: TGTGCCAGCAGCCAAGAAACTGTGCTAGCGGGAGGCCGCTACGAGCAGTACTTC.

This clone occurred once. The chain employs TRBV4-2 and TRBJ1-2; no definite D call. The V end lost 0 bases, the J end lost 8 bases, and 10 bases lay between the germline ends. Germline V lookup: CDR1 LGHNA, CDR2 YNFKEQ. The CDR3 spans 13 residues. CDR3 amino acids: CASSQEAGVGYTF. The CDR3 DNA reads TGTGCCAGCAGCCAAGAGGCTGGGGTCGGCTACACCTTC.

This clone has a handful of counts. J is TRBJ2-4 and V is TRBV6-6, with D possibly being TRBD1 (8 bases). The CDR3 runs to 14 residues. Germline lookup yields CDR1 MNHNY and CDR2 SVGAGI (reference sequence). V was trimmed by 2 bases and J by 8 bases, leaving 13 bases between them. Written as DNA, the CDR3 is TGTGCCAGCAGTTACCAGGGGGCGGGGGACATTCAGTACTTC. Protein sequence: CASSYQGAGDIQYF.

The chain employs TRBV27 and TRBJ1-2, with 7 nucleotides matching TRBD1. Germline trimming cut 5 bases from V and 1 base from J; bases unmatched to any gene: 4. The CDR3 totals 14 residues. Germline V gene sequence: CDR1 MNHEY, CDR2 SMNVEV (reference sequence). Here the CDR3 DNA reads TGTGCCAGCAGTCTGGGACAGCTTAACTATGGCTACACCTTC. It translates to CASSLGQLNYGYTF.

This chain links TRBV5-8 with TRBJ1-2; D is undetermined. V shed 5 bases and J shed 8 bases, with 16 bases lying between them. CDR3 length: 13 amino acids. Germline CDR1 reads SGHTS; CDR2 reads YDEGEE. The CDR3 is CASRYSTRIGYTF. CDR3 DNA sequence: TGTGCCAGCAGATATAGTACCAGGATCGGCTACACCTTC.

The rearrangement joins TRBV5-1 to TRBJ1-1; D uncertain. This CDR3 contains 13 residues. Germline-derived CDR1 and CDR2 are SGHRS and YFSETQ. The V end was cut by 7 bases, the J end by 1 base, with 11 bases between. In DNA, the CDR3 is TGCGCCAGCCGACCCATCGGGAACACTGAAGCTTTCTTT. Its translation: CASRPIGNTEAFF. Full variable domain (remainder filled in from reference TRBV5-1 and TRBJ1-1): KAGVTQTPRYLIKTRGQQVTLSCSPISGHRSVSWYQQTPGQGLQFLFEYFSETQRNKGNFPGRFSGRQFSNSRSEMNVSTLELGDSALYLCASRPIGNTEAFFGQGTRLTVV.

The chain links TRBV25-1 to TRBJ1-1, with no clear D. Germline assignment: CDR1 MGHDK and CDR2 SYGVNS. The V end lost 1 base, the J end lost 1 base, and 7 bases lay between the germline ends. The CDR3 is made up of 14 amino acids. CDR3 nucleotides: TGTGCCAGCAGTGAATTTCAGGAGAACACTGAAGCTTTCTTT. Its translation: CASSEFQENTEAFF.

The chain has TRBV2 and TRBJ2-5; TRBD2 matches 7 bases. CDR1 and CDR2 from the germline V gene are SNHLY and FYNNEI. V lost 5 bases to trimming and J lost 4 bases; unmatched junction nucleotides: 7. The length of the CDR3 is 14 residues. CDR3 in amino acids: CASSNLGEGETQYF. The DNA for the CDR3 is TGTGCCAGCAGTAATCTCGGGGAGGGAGAGACCCAGTACTTC.

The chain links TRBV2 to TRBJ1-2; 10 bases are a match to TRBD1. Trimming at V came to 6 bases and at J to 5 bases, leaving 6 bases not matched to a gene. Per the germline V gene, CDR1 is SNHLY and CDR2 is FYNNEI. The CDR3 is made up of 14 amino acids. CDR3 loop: CASRLTGGSYGYTF. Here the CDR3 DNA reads TGTGCCAGCAGATTGACAGGGGGCTCATATGGCTACACCTTC. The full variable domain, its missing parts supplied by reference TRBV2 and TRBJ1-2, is EPEVTQTPSHQVTQMGQEVILRCVPISNHLYFYWYRQILGQKVEFLVSFYNNEISEKSEIFDDQFSVERPDGSNFTLKIRSTKLEDSAMYFCASRLTGGSYGYTFGSGTRLTVV.

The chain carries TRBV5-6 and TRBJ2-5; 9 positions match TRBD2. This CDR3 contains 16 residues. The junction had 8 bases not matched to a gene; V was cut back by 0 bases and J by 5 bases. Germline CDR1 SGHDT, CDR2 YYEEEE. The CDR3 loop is CASSLDGLAGYETQYF. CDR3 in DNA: TGTGCCAGCAGCTTGGATGGGCTAGCGGGGTACGAGACCCAGTACTTC.

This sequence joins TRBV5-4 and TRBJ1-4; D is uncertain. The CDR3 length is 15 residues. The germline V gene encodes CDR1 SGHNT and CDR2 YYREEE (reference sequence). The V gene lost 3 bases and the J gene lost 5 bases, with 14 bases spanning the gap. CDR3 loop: CASSSQGQENEKLFF. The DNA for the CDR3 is TGTGCCAGCAGCTCCCAAGGGCAGGAGAATGAAAAACTGTTTTTT.

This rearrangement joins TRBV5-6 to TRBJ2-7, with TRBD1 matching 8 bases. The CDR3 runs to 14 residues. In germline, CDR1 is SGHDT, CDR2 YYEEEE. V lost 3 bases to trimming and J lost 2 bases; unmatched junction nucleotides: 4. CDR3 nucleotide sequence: TGTGCCAGCAGCTGGGGGACAGGCACCTACGAGCAGTACTTC. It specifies CASSWGTGTYEQYF.

This CDR3 is CASSVGEETQYF. The CDR3 coding sequence is TGTGCCAGCAGCGTCGGCGAAGAGACCCAGTACTTC. The chain links TRBV9 to TRBJ2-5; D is uncertain. Per the germline V gene, CDR1 is SGDLS and CDR2 is YYNGEE. The germline V and J ends were trimmed by 2 bases and 3 bases, with 5 bases remaining between them. The CDR3 is 12 residues long.

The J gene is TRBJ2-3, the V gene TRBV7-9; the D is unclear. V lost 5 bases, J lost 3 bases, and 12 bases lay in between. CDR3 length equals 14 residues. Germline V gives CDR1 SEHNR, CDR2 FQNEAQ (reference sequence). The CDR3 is CASSPRTQTDTQYF. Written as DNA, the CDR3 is TGTGCCAGCAGCCCGCGGACGCAAACAGATACGCAGTATTTT.